This TCR beta chain is from a study of blood T cell repertoires in COVID-19. Authors' processing steps: Estimation of nucleated cell counts relied on the amplification of reference gene primers. The protocol was immunoSEQ multiplex PCR, while the TCRdb copy is restricted to in-frame clones and leaves out a portion. V and J calls and clone size are given by that table; D and trimming were obtained from the DNA. This table holds 250,000 to 350,000 clones, roughly 86% found once. This TCR derives from a woman in her forties or fifties who had recovered from COVID-19. Specimen: peripheral blood.

The CDR3 reads CASSSVQVGSEAFF. DNA of the CDR3: TGTGCCAGCAGCTCGGTACAGGTTGGATCTGAAGCTTTCTTT. The chain uses TRBV11-2 and TRBJ1-1, with D possibly being TRBD1 (5 bases). V lost 4 bases, J lost 6 bases, and 15 bases lay in between. The CDR3 has 14 residues. Germline V CDR1 and CDR2: SGHAT, FQNNGV. The whole variable domain, filled in from reference TRBV11-2 and TRBJ1-1, reads EAGVAQSPRYKIIEKRQSVAFWCNPISGHATLYWYQQILGQGPKLLIQFQNNGVVDDSQLPKDRFSAERLKGVDSTLKIQPAKLEDSAVYLCASSSVQVGSEAFFGQGTRLTVV.